Listed here are 21 T cell receptor beta chains from one sample, sequenced in a study of T-cell memory formation after mild COVID-19 (dated by TCRdb to 2020 to 2022). The library was obtained by 5' RACE. The run used an Illumina NovaSeq 6000. TCRdb reanalyzed the raw reads on its own, using fastp at Q25 for trimming and MiXCR for clone calling, and kept in-frame beta chains. Each CDR3 protein gets just one entry, which takes the most common genes and DNA from the rows behind it. This sample lists about 560,000 distinct CDR3 sequences; roughly a sixth were detected once. The ten largest clones add up to 8.1% of the sample. Sequencing was performed on PBMCs or a T cell subset sorted from them (not recorded which). These receptors were obtained from an adult woman who had mild COVID-19 (a few samples of this study predate the infection). The sample titles of this study are shuffled in the database, so cell type and time point are left out; the donor was told from shared clones.

The V call is TRBV20-1, the J call TRBJ1-1, with unresolved D. V lost 0 bases, J lost 6 bases, and 11 bases lay in between. The V gene's germline CDR1 is DFQATT and CDR2 SNEGSKA (reference sequence). This CDR3 comprises 13 residues. The CDR3 here is CSARDGLNAEAFF. In DNA form, the CDR3 reads TGCAGTGCTAGAGATGGCTTAAACGCTGAAGCTTTCTTT.

This clonotype was detected a few times. V is TRBV4-2 and J is TRBJ2-7; 9 nucleotides agree with TRBD1. The CDR3 length is 15 residues. The germline V gene has CDR1 LGHNA and CDR2 YNFKEQ. Trimming took 3 bases from V and 4 from J; bases not matched to a gene: 7. CDR3 coding DNA: TGTGCCAGCAGCCACGAACAGGGGGCGGGTTACGAGCAGTACTTC. It is translated as CASSHEQGAGYEQYF.

This clonotype was detected a few times. This sequence joins TRBV7-9 and TRBJ2-1, with 8 bases matching TRBD2. After removal of 5 bases from V and 8 bases from J, the junction contained 17 bases not matched to a gene. From germline, CDR1 is SEHNR and CDR2 FQNEAQ (reference sequence). The CDR3 has 17 amino acids. The CDR3 spells CASSPRLGAGDPDEQFF. In DNA, the CDR3 is TGTGCCAGCAGCCCTCGTTTGGGAGCGGGAGATCCCGATGAGCAGTTCTTC. Looking up the rest from reference TRBV7-9 and TRBJ2-1 gives the full variable domain: DTGVSQNPRHKITKRGQNVTFRCDPISEHNRLYWYRQTLGQGPEFLTYFQNEAQLEKSRLLSDRFSAERPKGSFSTLEIQRTEQGDSAMYLCASSPRLGAGDPDEQFFGPGTRLTVL.

The V gene is TRBV23-1, the J gene TRBJ2-6; a weak D match, TRBD2 (6 bases). TRBV23-1 is marked as an open reading frame, function uncertain. The germline V and J ends were trimmed by 3 bases and 1 base, with 16 bases remaining between them. There are 18 residues in the CDR3. As DNA, the CDR3 is TGCGCCAGCAGTCACCCTAGCGCTGTATCATCTGGGGCCAACGTCCTGACTTTC. Protein: CASSHPSAVSSGANVLTF.

The CDR3: CASSLGHGGLSYEQYF. DNA of the CDR3: TGTGCCAGCAGCTTGGGGCACGGGGGACTTTCCTACGAGCAGTACTTC. The chain recombines TRBV7-9 with TRBJ2-7, with a possible D match to TRBD2 (6 bases). Trimming pared 3 bases from V and 1 base from J, leaving 16 bases between. Per germline, CDR1 SEHNR and CDR2 FQNEAQ (reference sequence). The CDR3 contains 16 residues.

This clonotype was seen only a few times. The chain recombines TRBV12-3 or TRBV12-4 with TRBJ2-7; tentatively, D is TRBD2 (5 bases). V was shortened by 6 bases and J by 6 bases, with 12 bases between the two germline ends. The CDR3 totals 12 residues. CDR3 region: CASRRSRGEQYF. The DNA of the CDR3 is TGTGCCAGCAGGCGGTCTCGGGGCGAGCAGTACTTC.

V gene TRBV7-8 combines with J gene TRBJ2-2; 9 positions match TRBD1. Germline V gives CDR1 SGHVS, CDR2 FQNEAQ. The V segment lost 0 bases and the J segment 1 base; nucleotides outside the gene matches: 9. The CDR3 length is 19 residues. The DNA for the CDR3 is TGTGCCAGCAGCTTAGCCCTACATCACAGGGGGCGGAACACCGGGGAGCTGTTTTTT. It encodes CASSLALHHRGRNTGELFF.

The sample holds a few counts of this clonotype. The chain couples TRBV29-1 to TRBJ1-3, with D uncertain. Germline values: CDR1 SQVTM, CDR2 ANQGSEA. The CDR3 spans 13 residues. Trimming left V 6 bases short and J 0 bases short, with 9 bases between. CDR3 coding DNA: TGCAGCGTCGAAAGGAACTCTGGAAACACCATATATTTT. It is translated as CSVERNSGNTIYF.

The chain uses TRBV7-8 and TRBJ1-4, with D maybe TRBD1 (5 bases). The CDR3 sequence is 19 residues long. Germline CDR1 and CDR2: SGHVS and FQNEAQ. V lost 4 bases and J 3 bases, leaving 24 bases between the germline ends. Here the CDR3 DNA reads TGTGCCAGCAGCTCCGAACATCTCGCGGGGCCAATGCCTAATGAAAAACTGTTTTTT. This gives the protein CASSSEHLAGPMPNEKLFF.

As regards this clonotype: A junction end diverges from the germline sequence, so it may reflect a read error. The CDR3 protein is CASSNLDLETQYF. DNA of the CDR3: TGTGCTAGCAGCAACCTGGATTTGGAGACCCAGTACTTC. This chain uses TRBV7-7 with TRBJ2-5, with D unclear. This CDR3 spans 13 amino acids. Per germline, CDR1 SSHAT and CDR2 FNYEAQ (reference sequence).

Here the CDR3 DNA reads TGTGCCAGCAGTTACTCGGGACGCCCTACTAGGGTTCAAGATACGCAGTATTTT. Translated: CASSYSGRPTRVQDTQYF. The V and J genes are TRBV6-6 and TRBJ2-3, with D perhaps matching TRBD1 or TRBD2 (5 bases each). The V and J ends lost 0 bases and 5 bases respectively, with 21 bases between them. The CDR3 covers 18 residues. Germline V gene lookup returns CDR1 MNHNY and CDR2 SVGAGI (reference sequence).

This clonotype turned up a few times. V usage is TRBV2 and J usage is TRBJ2-3, with 10 bases that match TRBD2. In germline, CDR1 is SNHLY, CDR2 FYNNEI. With 0 bases clipped from V and 0 bases from J, the junction kept 9 bases outside the gene matches. The CDR3 is 19 amino acids. The CDR3 region is CASSEATSGSILSTDTQYF. Here the CDR3 DNA reads TGTGCCAGCAGTGAAGCGACTAGCGGGTCGATCCTTAGCACAGATACGCAGTATTTT.

This clonotype was seen a handful of times. The chain combines TRBV6-2 or TRBV6-3 with TRBJ2-1; no firm D call. The CDR3 extends over 14 amino acids. The V end was cut by 7 bases, the J end by 7 bases, with 17 bases between. Germline assignment: CDR1 MNHEY and CDR2 SVGEGT. CDR3 nucleotide sequence: TGTGCCAGCACGGAGTCAGGTTGGTTGAATGAGCAGTTCTTC. Translation gives CASTESGWLNEQFF.

This clonotype has a handful of counts. The rearrangement uses TRBV5-6 and TRBJ2-1, with TRBD2 identical over 12 bases. The CDR3 runs to 16 residues. J lost 3 bases, V lost 0 bases, and 1 base had no gene match. Per the germline V gene, CDR1 is SGHDT and CDR2 is YYEEEE. CDR3 protein: CASSLGTSGNYNEQFF. The CDR3 DNA reads as TGTGCCAGCAGCTTGGGGACTAGCGGGAACTACAATGAGCAGTTCTTC.

This clonotype was counted only a few times. The chain carries TRBV5-1 and TRBJ2-7; the D gene is possibly TRBD1 (6 bases). CDR1 is SGHRS, CDR2 YFSETQ, per germline. The CDR3 has 15 residues. V was cut by 3 bases and J by 3 bases, with 16 bases left in between. The CDR3 is CASSWGLGDIYEQYF. CDR3 in DNA: TGCGCCAGCAGCTGGGGTCTCGGGGACATCTACGAGCAGTACTTC.

This clonotype was found a few times. The chain is built from TRBV12-3 or TRBV12-4 and TRBJ2-7; D remains unclear. The ends were cut back, 3 bases at V and 5 bases at J, with 8 bases in the middle. The CDR3 consists of 12 residues. CDR3 sequence (DNA): TGTGCCAGCAGTTTGGAGTGGGACGAGCAGTACTTC. It is translated as CASSLEWDEQYF.

Ten or more counts support this clonotype. The chain employs TRBV7-6 and TRBJ2-1, with 8 bases lining up with TRBD2. Germline-derived CDR1 and CDR2 are SGHVS and FNYEAQ. The CDR3 sequence is 13 residues long. After removal of 3 bases from V and 6 bases from J, the junction contained 1 base not matched to a gene. The CDR3 DNA reads TGTGCCAGCAGCTTCGGACTAGCCAATGAGCAGTTCTTC. Protein: CASSFGLANEQFF.

This rearrangement joins TRBV10-3 to TRBJ1-1; D may be TRBD1 (5 bases). The CDR3 loop spans 14 amino acids. Between the trimmed V and J ends, which lost 4 bases and 4 bases, there was a span of 13 bases. Germline CDR1 ENHRY, CDR2 SYGVKD. CDR3 sequence reads: CAISVSTGGTEAFF. In DNA, the CDR3 is TGTGCCATCAGTGTTTCAACAGGAGGCACTGAAGCTTTCTTT.

This clonotype was detected only a few times. The chain employs TRBV24-1 and TRBJ2-2; tentative D call: TRBD2 (6 bases). CDR1 is KGHDR and CDR2 is SFDVKD in the germline V gene. There are 15 residues in the CDR3. Trimming removed 5 bases at V and 4 bases at J, with 13 bases between. CDR3 protein: CATSGLSGPTGELFF. CDR3 nucleotides: TGTGCCACCAGTGGCCTTAGCGGTCCCACCGGGGAGCTGTTTTTT.

The rearrangement joins TRBV7-8 to TRBJ2-7, with 8 bases fitting TRBD1. V lost 7 bases, J lost 5 bases, and 10 bases stayed unmatched. The CDR3 is 14 residues long. Germline CDR1 reads SGHVS; CDR2 reads FQNEAQ. CDR3 in DNA: TGTGCCAGCACGCTTGGCAGGGGGCCCCACGAGCAGTACTTC. Protein sequence: CASTLGRGPHEQYF.

The V gene is TRBV18, the J gene TRBJ2-1; D remains unclear. The V gene lost 2 bases and the J gene lost 6 bases, with 11 bases spanning the gap. The CDR3 consists of 14 residues. CDR1 KGHSH and CDR2 LQKENI come from the germline V gene. The CDR3: CASSPTSTGNEQFF. The DNA of the CDR3 is TGTGCCAGCTCACCAACATCAACCGGCAATGAGCAGTTCTTC.